Listed here are 15 T cell receptor beta chains from one sample, sequenced in a study of T cells in women clearing cervical HPV infection. Clones were sequenced by immunoSEQ multiplex PCR, and TCRdb holds only the in-frame ones, with some missing. Its listing shows about 14,000 clones. Material: blood buffy coat. These receptors all stem from a woman between 18 and 69 years old with a cervical HPV16 infection that either progressed to CIN3+ or cleared (not recorded which).

CDR3 amino acids: CASRPTGTYYGYTF. The covered CDR3 bases are TGTGCCAGCCGGCCGACCGGGACTTACTATGGC. The chain carries TRBV28 and TRBJ1-2, with D possibly matching TRBD1 (5 bases). The read comes to an end 3 residues before the CDR3 does, leaving the germline J gene to fill in the end. The CDR3 spans 14 residues. Germline CDR1 MDHEN, CDR2 SYDVKM. V shed 8 bases and J shed 3 bases, with 16 bases lying between them.

As for this clone: The DNA ends 3 residues before the CDR3 does, and the rest of the CDR3 is filled in from the germline J gene. The V gene is TRBV7-9, the J gene TRBJ2-7; 8 positions match TRBD1. Germline V CDR1 and CDR2: SEHNR, FQNEAQ (reference sequence). After removal of 5 bases from V and 4 bases from J, the junction contained 1 base not matched to a gene. The CDR3 is 12 amino acids. CDR3 protein: CASSGTGYEQYF. The sequenced CDR3 bases are TGTGCCAGCAGCGGGACAGGTTACGAG.

In the case of this clone: The sequenced fragment ends 3 residues before the CDR3 boundary, so the rest is inferred from the germline J gene. This sequence joins TRBV15 and TRBJ1-3; unclear D gene. CDR3 length equals 15 residues. V lost 0 bases, J lost 0 bases, and 6 bases lay in between. Looked up from germline, CDR1 is LNHNV and CDR2 is YYDKDF (reference sequence). The CDR3 sequence: CATSREAFSGNTIYF. Partial CDR3 DNA: TGTGCCACCAGCAGAGAAGCCTTCTCTGGAAACACC.

Regarding this clone: Coverage ceases 3 residues before the CDR3 finishes, and the germline J gene fills in the end. The rearrangement links TRBV20-1 to TRBJ2-7; 7 nucleotides align to TRBD1. The ends lost 0 bases at V and 3 bases at J; junction bases unmatched: 5. CDR3 size: 14 residues. Germline V gives CDR1 DFQATT, CDR2 SNEGSKA (reference sequence). Partial CDR3 DNA: TGCAGTGCTAGAGACCCGGGACAGAGCTACGAG. Translated: CSARDPGQSYE. The full CDR3 reads CSARDPGQSYEQYF.

Comment on this clone: With the read ending 3 residues before the CDR3 end, the germline J gene is used to fill in that end. This sequence joins TRBV18 and TRBJ2-5; D gene uncertain. The CDR3 sequence is 14 residues long. V dropped 0 bases and J dropped 5 bases, with 10 bases sitting between them. Germline assignment: CDR1 KGHSH and CDR2 LQKENI. This CDR3 reads CASSPPGERETQYF. Partial CDR3 DNA: TGTGCCAGCTCACCACCGGGCGAGAGGGAGACC.

Of note for this clone: Sequencing ends 3 residues short of the CDR3 end; the germline J gene provides the rest. The chain has TRBV2 and TRBJ1-4, with D maybe TRBD1 (5 bases). The CDR3 contains 17 residues. V was clipped by 4 bases and J by 0 bases, with 15 bases between them. Germline CDR1 and CDR2: SNHLY and FYNNEI. The sequenced part of the CDR3 DNA is TGTGCCAGCAGTGGTTCACAGGATATAGCAACTAATGAAAAA. Amino acids: CASSGSQDIATNEK. The whole CDR3 region reads CASSGSQDIATNEKLFF.

A word on this clone: The read ends 3 residues shy of where the CDR3 ends; the end is completed using the germline J gene. This chain links TRBV19 with TRBJ1-2, with a weak D call TRBD1 (6 bases). From germline, CDR1 is LNHDA and CDR2 SQIVND (reference sequence). This CDR3 contains 15 residues. The DNA read from the CDR3 is TGTGCCAGTAGCCGACTAGCGGGGGGCTCCTACGAC. It translates to CASSRLAGGSYD. The whole CDR3 region reads CASSRLAGGSYDYTF.

Worth noting for this clone: The CDR3 end lies 3 residues beyond the end of the read and is filled in from the germline J gene. The chain employs TRBV6-2 or TRBV6-3 and TRBJ2-3, with TRBD1 matching 9 bases. The CDR3 has 16 residues. Germline lookup yields CDR1 MNHEY and CDR2 SVGEGT. CDR3 sequence: CASSGGGQGERETQYF. Incomplete CDR3 DNA: TGTGCCAGCAGTGGGGGGGGACAGGGAGAGAGAGAGACG.

As concerns this clone: One end of the junction fails to match germline, which may point to a read error. The CDR3 end falls 3 residues outside the read, so it is completed with the germline J gene. The rearrangement links TRBV4-2 to TRBJ2-3, with D possibly matching TRBD2 (6 bases). CDR1 LGHNA and CDR2 YNFKEQ come from the germline V gene. The CDR3 extends over 15 amino acids. The CDR3: CASSRSGYTGDTQYF. CDR3 DNA, as far as it was read: TGCGCCAGCAGCCGAAGCGGGTACACAGGAGATACG.

In the case of this clone: Sequencing ends 3 residues short of the CDR3 end; the germline J gene provides the rest. The chain has TRBV19 and TRBJ1-5; maybe TRBD1 (5 bases). V lost 9 bases to trimming and J lost 1 base, with 16 bases between them. Per the germline V gene, CDR1 is LNHDA and CDR2 is SQIVND (reference sequence). The CDR3 spans 15 residues. Partial CDR3 DNA: TGTGCCAGCCGAGCGACAGAGGAAAGCAATCAGCCC. This translates into CASRATEESNQP. The entire CDR3 reads CASRATEESNQPQHF.

As regards this clone: The read stops 3 residues short of the end of the CDR3; the missing end is completed from the germline J gene. V and J are TRBV18 and TRBJ2-6, with 7 nucleotides matching TRBD2. The J segment lost 0 bases and the V segment lost 6 bases, leaving 5 bases of the junction unmatched. This CDR3 is 16 amino acids long. Germline V gene data show CDR1 as KGHSH and CDR2 as LQKENI. CDR3 residues: CASSRGYLSGANVLTF. The CDR3 bases that were read are TGTGCCAGCTCGCGGGGGTATCTCTCTGGGGCCAACGTC.

Note on this clone: The CDR3 end lies 3 residues beyond the end of the read and is filled in from the germline J gene. V and J are TRBV20-1 and TRBJ1-4; D is ambiguous. From germline, CDR1 is DFQATT and CDR2 SNEGSKA (reference sequence). The V gene lost 0 bases and the J gene lost 5 bases, with 10 bases spanning the gap. The CDR3 runs to 14 residues. CDR3 DNA, as far as it was read: TGCAGTGCTAGAGAGGCACGGGGAAATGAAAAA. Amino acid sequence: CSAREARGNEK. The complete CDR3 sequence is CSAREARGNEKLFF.

Of note for this clone: The junction differs from germline at one of its ends, possibly a read error. The CDR3 loop reads CASSQGEDSSYEQYF. The CDR3 bases that were read are TGCGCCAGCAGCCAAGGTGAGGACAGCTCCTACGAG. The V call is TRBV4-2, the J call TRBJ2-7; D may be TRBD1 (6 bases). The sequence runs out 3 residues before the end of the CDR3; the remainder is reconstructed from the germline J gene. Germline loops: CDR1 LGHNA, CDR2 YNFKEQ. The CDR3 sequence is 15 residues long.

Concerning this clone itself: The read ends 3 residues early relative to the CDR3; the germline J gene fills the gap. This chain connects TRBV7-2 to TRBJ1-2; weak D call: TRBD1 (5 bases). The germline V gene encodes CDR1 SGHTA and CDR2 FQGNSA. The CDR3 consists of 15 residues. Partial CDR3 DNA: TGTGCCAGCAGCTCCCGGGGGGTAGCGGGGGGGGAG. Amino acids: CASSSRGVAGGE. The entire CDR3 reads CASSSRGVAGGEYTF.

Measured by frequency, this clone is medium-sized. The CDR3 end lies 3 residues beyond the end of the read and is filled in from the germline J gene. The gene calls are TRBV7-9 and TRBJ2-1, with a possible D match to TRBD2 (5 bases). This CDR3 contains 15 residues. The V end was cut by 3 bases, the J end by 7 bases, with 16 bases between. From germline, CDR1 is SEHNR and CDR2 FQNEAQ (reference sequence). The part of the CDR3 DNA that was read is TGTGCCAGCAGCTTCGAGCGGACCGTGGATAATGAG. Amino acid sequence: CASSFERTVDNE. The whole CDR3 reads CASSFERTVDNEQFF.